This T cell receptor beta chain comes out of a study of blood T cells in healthy people across ages (dated by TCRdb to between 2014 and 2016). For the study in its entirety: Template switching captured roughly one uniquely barcoded TCR beta cDNA molecule per two T cells in model experiments. To track age-related changes in TCR beta repertoire diversity, the study relied on deep sequencing normalized with unique cDNA molecular identifiers. Donors were grouped into four age groups: young (average roughly 16 years), middle-aged (39), aged (around 60) and long-lived (approximately 81). To avoid experimental bias, donors of different ages were randomly spread across the sequencing lanes. The study analyzed two additional independent replicas of 1 million unique cDNA reads from the same blood draw for two donors, one aged 18 to 30 and one aged 80 or older. The full study reports these points: There was a strong correlation between observed TCR beta diversity and the percentage of naive T cells measured by flow cytometry. As age increased, observed TCR beta diversity per million T cells dropped in a roughly linear way, and a significant reduction was already evident by age 40. Because profiling used bulk unsorted PBMCs, naive and antigen-experienced compartments could not be compared conclusively. The CMV infection status of donors was not known, potentially confounding age-related changes in expanded clonotypes. Compared with the aged group, more naive CD4+ T cells, fewer expanded clones and increased TCR diversity were shown by the long-lived group, suggesting age selection. Estimates of total diversity based on one million sequenced T cells were considered lower bounds and underestimates.

Systemically healthy Caucasian individuals from Russia, 35 to 40 in total and aged about 6 to 100 years, were included as donors. Around 9.8 milliliters of peripheral blood were collected from each donor into EDTA-treated Vacutainer tubes. Ficoll-Paque density-gradient centrifugation was used to isolate PBMCs, with at least 6.5 million per sample. Trizol reagent was used to extract total RNA from the PBMCs, yielding at least 6 micrograms per sample. For every donor, an aliquot of PBMCs went through flow cytometry to measure the percentages of naive CD45RAhigh/CD27high T cells. From the germline V gene (reference sequence), CDR1 is LNHDA and CDR2 is SQIVND. The germline V end is reduced by 9 bases and the J end by 10 bases; junction bases left unmatched: 15. Including the terminal cysteine and phenylalanine, the CDR3 comprises 15 residues. Of all the DNA, just the CDR3 is kept, 45 bases in frame from base 1.

This clonotype appeared a few times. Its antigen is still unknown. No base-level quality is on record; no much larger clone is a single base apart. The method behind the library was 5' RACE. For sequencing, an Illumina HiSeq 2500 was employed. A second PCR of about 7 to 12 cycles was run with a J-beta primer mix and a sample-barcoded 5' primer. Each TCR beta cDNA molecule received a unique molecular identifier from a template-switch 5' adaptor carrying 12 random nucleotides. Each sample yielded at least 2.5 million CDR3-containing paired-end reads. First-strand cDNA was synthesized from all RNA with the Mint cDNA synthesis kit, primed by a TRBC-specific oligonucleotide. Following uracil-DNA glycosylase treatment, a first 18-cycle PCR with universal primers M1SS and BC2_uni_R was performed on all cDNA. Regarding the original processing steps: For normalization, 1 million high-quality reads were randomly selected from each sample, with every read carrying a distinct molecular identifier. Reads with shared molecular identifiers were discarded instead of being binned into consensus sequences. CDR3 identification, clonotype clustering and error correction used MiTCR with a Q25 quality threshold and the strictest error-elimination algorithm. A nonparametric unseen species model using Euler transformation provided a lower-bound estimate of total TCR beta diversity. TCRdb handled the public reads itself, with Q25 trimming in fastp and clone calling in MiXCR, and kept productive beta chains. Rows are combined by CDR3 protein, so each entry shows the most common genes and DNA. TCRdb's processing, not the authors', yielded these V and J calls. The sample has fewer than 1,000,000 distinct CDR3 sequences on record, around half of them singletons. 15% to 20% of the sample goes to the ten largest clones.

Specimen: blood. This receptor was identified in a man older than 75 in good health. The chain employs TRBV19 and TRBJ2-1; 10 central nucleotides agree with TRBD2. The CDR3 in this case is CASNHPKAGGEEQFF. DNA sequence: TGTGCCAGCAATCATCCGAAAGCGGGAGGGGAGGAGCAGTTCTTC.